Described below is a single T cell receptor (beta chain) sequence and its context. The sample is drawn from a study of blood T cell repertoires in COVID-19. Background on the study: The United States, Italy and Spain provided the acute and convalescent COVID-19 samples. Sources were T cells, B-cell-depleted T cells, or PBMCs; the material itself was cDNA or gDNA.

Enrolment of Seattle patients took place during active infection, and they were followed longitudinally. The CDR3 is 16 residues long. Germline V gene data show CDR1 as SGHRS and CDR2 as YFSETQ. The J segment lost 4 bases and the V segment lost 0 bases, leaving 7 bases of the junction unmatched. Authors' analysis steps: Estimates of nucleated cell counts were drawn from the amplification of reference gene primers. Clones were read by immunoSEQ multiplex PCR, and TCRdb kept only the in-frame ones, dropping some. V and J calls plus clone size are reproduced from that table; the DNA served to infer D and trimming. The table has 150,000 to 200,000 clones, roughly 79% seen once.

The receptor's source is a woman older than 75 with COVID-19, enrolled during active disease. Sequencing input: peripheral blood. The genes are TRBV5-1 and TRBJ1-2; TRBD1 matches at 9 bases. CDR3 sequence (DNA): TGCGCCAGCAGCTTGGGGGAGGACAGGGGATCCTATGGCTACACCTTC. Translated, it gives CASSLGEDRGSYGYTF.